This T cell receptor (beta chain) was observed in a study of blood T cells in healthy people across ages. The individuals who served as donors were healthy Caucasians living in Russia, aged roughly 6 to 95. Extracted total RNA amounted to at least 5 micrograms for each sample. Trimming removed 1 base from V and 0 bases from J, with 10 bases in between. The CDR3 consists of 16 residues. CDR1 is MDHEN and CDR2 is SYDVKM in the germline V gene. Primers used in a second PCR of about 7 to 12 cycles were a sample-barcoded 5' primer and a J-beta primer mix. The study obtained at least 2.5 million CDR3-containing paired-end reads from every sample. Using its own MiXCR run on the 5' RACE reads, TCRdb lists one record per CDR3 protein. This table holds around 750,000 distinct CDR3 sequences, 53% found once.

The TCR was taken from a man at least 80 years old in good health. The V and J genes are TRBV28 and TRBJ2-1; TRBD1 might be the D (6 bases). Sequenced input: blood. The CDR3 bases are TGTGCCAGCAGTTTATTGGGGGCGCTCTCCTACAATGAGCAGTTCTTC. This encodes CASSLLGALSYNEQFF.